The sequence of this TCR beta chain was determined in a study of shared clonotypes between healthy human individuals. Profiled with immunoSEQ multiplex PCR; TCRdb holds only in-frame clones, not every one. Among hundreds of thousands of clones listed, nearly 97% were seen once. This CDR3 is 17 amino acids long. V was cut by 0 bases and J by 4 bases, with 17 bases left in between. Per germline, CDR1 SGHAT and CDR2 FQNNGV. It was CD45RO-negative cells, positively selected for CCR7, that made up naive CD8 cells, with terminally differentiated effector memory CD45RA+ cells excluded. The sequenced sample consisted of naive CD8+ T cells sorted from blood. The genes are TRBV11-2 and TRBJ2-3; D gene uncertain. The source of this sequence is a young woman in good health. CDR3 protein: CASSLDPMGYYSDTQYF. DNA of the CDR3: TGTGCCAGCAGCTTAGATCCAATGGGGTACTATTCAGATACGCAGTATTTT. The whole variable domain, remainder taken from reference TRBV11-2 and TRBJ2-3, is EAGVAQSPRYKIIEKRQSVAFWCNPISGHATLYWYQQILGQGPKLLIQFQNNGVVDDSQLPKDRFSAERLKGVDSTLKIQPAKLEDSAVYLCASSLDPMGYYSDTQYFGPGTRLTVL.